A few counts support the clone carrying this T cell receptor beta chain. The sample is drawn from a study of blood T cell repertoires in COVID-19. Study overall: Some COVID-19 samples were acute and others convalescent; all came from the United States, Italy and Spain. The analysed material was cDNA or gDNA that came from T cells, B-cell-depleted T cells, or PBMCs.

Authors' data handling: Reference gene primers were amplified, and this amplification served to estimate nucleated cell counts. The table came from immunoSEQ multiplex PCR; TCRdb's copy has only in-frame clones and leaves some out. The V and J calls and clone size come from that table; D and trimming were worked out from the DNA. The repertoire holds 130,000 to 150,000 clones, with under 80% as singletons. The CDR3 contains 13 residues. Germline V gene data show CDR1 as SGHTA and CDR2 as FQGTGA. V was shortened by 5 bases and J by 9 bases, with 11 bases between the two germline ends. J is TRBJ1-6 and V is TRBV7-3, with D maybe TRBD1 (5 bases). Sequenced sample: peripheral blood. This receptor was obtained from a man older than 75 with acute or convalescent COVID-19. The CDR3: CASSPGTTSPLHF. Here the CDR3 DNA reads TGTGCCAGCAGCCCCGGGACTACTTCACCCCTCCACTTT.